The clone carrying this T cell receptor beta chain has more than one count but fewer than ten. Preparing the TCRbeta library involved the use of unique molecular identifiers. In TCRdb, the PCR reads were re-called with MiXCR into one record per CDR3 protein. The profile covers over 550,000 distinct CDR3 sequences, with approximately 10% appearing a single time and roughly 4% taken by the ten largest. Unmatched junction bases numbered 1, after V lost 0 bases and J lost 6 bases. CDR3 length: 13 residues. The V gene's germline CDR1 is DFQATT and CDR2 SNEGSKA (reference sequence). This record belongs to a study of T-cell reconstitution after alpha-beta-depleted transplantation in children.

This clonotype originated in a human donor who donated a stem cell graft to a child with acute myeloid leukemia. The rearrangement uses TRBV20-1 and TRBJ2-2, with TRBD2 matching 7 bases. The material sequenced was PBMCs from the stem cell graft donor, taken from the stem cell graft. The CDR3 bases are TGCAGTGCTAGAGAGGGAGGGGCCGGGGAGCTGTTTTTT. Residues: CSAREGGAGELFF.